These 13 T cell receptor beta chains share one sample of origin, sequenced in a study of shared clonotypes between healthy human individuals. The repertoire was sequenced with immunoSEQ multiplex PCR; TCRdb's copy has only in-frame clones and lacks some. The sample includes about 980,000 clones, over 75% seen only once; the top ten take approximately 1.5%. The sequenced sample was memory CD4+ T cells sorted from blood. Subset described: CD45RA-negative fraction. The source of these receptors is a man aged 18 to 30 in good health.

V and J are TRBV5-4 and TRBJ2-7; perhaps TRBD1 as D (5 bases). CDR1 SGHNT and CDR2 YYREEE come from the germline V gene (reference sequence). The CDR3 extends over 16 amino acids. V gave up 0 bases and J gave up 0 bases, with 13 bases separating them. CDR3 bases: TGTGCCAGCAGCTTGGGTAGACAGCGCAGCTCCTACGAGCAGTACTTC. This encodes CASSLGRQRSSYEQYF.

The rearrangement uses TRBV7-2 and TRBJ1-3, with D uncertain. Between the trimmed V and J ends, which lost 7 bases and 0 bases, there was a span of 10 bases. The CDR3 extends over 14 amino acids. The germline CDR1 and CDR2 sequences are SGHTA and FQGNSA. CDR3 amino acids: CASKSTVSGNTIYF. DNA for the CDR3: TGTGCCAGCAAATCCACGGTCTCTGGAAACACCATATATTTT.

This chain uses TRBV25-1 with TRBJ2-7; D remains unclear. The CDR3 covers 11 residues. Trimming took 4 bases from V and 6 from J, leaving 7 bases between them. CDR1 is MGHDK, CDR2 SYGVNS, per germline. In DNA form, the CDR3 reads TGTGCCAGCAGTGGCCCCCTCGAGCAGTACTTC. It codes for CASSGPLEQYF.

The chain recombines TRBV28 with TRBJ2-1; no definite D call. The germline gives CDR1 MDHEN, CDR2 SYDVKM. V was pared by 10 bases and J by 10 bases, with 14 bases between. The CDR3 spans 11 residues. CDR3 in amino acids: CATRTVGEQFF. CDR3 nucleotide sequence: TGTGCCACTCGGACGGTTGGCGAGCAGTTCTTC.

V usage is TRBV11-2 and J usage is TRBJ2-7; tentatively, D is TRBD2 (6 bases). The V gene's germline CDR1 is SGHAT and CDR2 FQNNGV. The length of the CDR3 is 14 residues. V was pared by 5 bases and J by 2 bases, with 13 bases between. As DNA, the CDR3 is TGTGCCAGCAGCCCACCGGGACTCCCCTACGAGCAGTACTTC. The encoded protein is CASSPPGLPYEQYF.

The J gene is TRBJ2-5, the V gene TRBV28, with D unclear. V was cut by 4 bases and J by 2 bases, with 8 bases left in between. The CDR3 has 13 amino acids. Germline assignment: CDR1 MDHEN and CDR2 SYDVKM. For the CDR3, the DNA is TGTGCCAGCAGTTCTTACTCTCAAGAGACCCAGTACTTC. Residues: CASSSYSQETQYF.

This clone showed up just a few times. The genes are TRBV6-1 and TRBJ2-7; D ambiguous. The CDR3 sequence is 11 residues long. V dropped 1 base and J dropped 9 bases, with 7 bases sitting between them. CDR1 MNHNS and CDR2 SASEGT come from the germline V gene. The CDR3 region is CASSEVSGQYF. Written as DNA, the CDR3 is TGTGCCAGCAGTGAAGTTTCCGGGCAGTACTTC.

The genes are TRBV15 and TRBJ2-3, with TRBD2 matching 11 bases. There are 18 residues in the CDR3. V dropped 3 bases and J dropped 0; count of bases not matched to a gene: 8. Germline-derived CDR1 and CDR2 are LNHNV and YYDKDF (reference sequence). Here the CDR3 reads CATSRALAGGSSTDTQYF. CDR3 coding DNA: TGTGCCACCAGCAGGGCCTTAGCGGGGGGGTCTAGCACAGATACGCAGTATTTT. Together with reference TRBV15 and TRBJ2-3, the CDR3 gives the full variable domain: DAMVIQNPRYQVTQFGKPVTLSCSQTLNHNVMYWYQQKSSQAPKLLFHYYDKDFNNEADTPDNFQSRRPNTSFCFLDIRSPGLGDTAMYLCATSRALAGGSSTDTQYFGPGTRLTVL.

Only a few counts were recorded for this clone. This same CDR3 is encoded by further DNA sequences in the sample. The CDR3 protein is CASSLGGSTNEKLFF. CDR3 sequence (DNA): TGCGCCAGCAGCTTGGGAGGATCAACTAATGAAAAACTGTTTTTT. The genes are TRBV5-1 and TRBJ1-4; D gene ambiguous. The germline V and J ends were trimmed by 0 bases and 0 bases, with 6 bases remaining between them. Germline CDR1 and CDR2: SGHRS and YFSETQ. CDR3 size: 15 residues.

The V and J genes are TRBV5-1 and TRBJ2-1; the D is unclear. V lost 4 bases, J lost 8 bases, and 13 bases lay in between. The CDR3 has 13 residues. The germline CDR1 and CDR2 sequences are SGHRS and YFSETQ. The DNA of the CDR3 is TGCGCCAGCAGCGAGGCTTACGACGATGAGCAGTTCTTC. Translating gives CASSEAYDDEQFF.

The V and J genes are TRBV10-3 and TRBJ2-7; 7 nucleotides line up with TRBD1. The J segment lost 1 base and the V segment lost 7 bases, leaving 7 bases of the junction unmatched. Germline V gene data show CDR1 as ENHRY and CDR2 as SYGVKD. The CDR3 spans 14 residues. The CDR3: CAINSPGQSYEQYF. The DNA for the CDR3 is TGTGCCATCAATTCTCCGGGACAGTCCTACGAGCAGTACTTC.

The rearrangement links TRBV5-1 to TRBJ2-1; 13 positions match TRBD2. The CDR3 runs to 17 residues. Trimming removed 3 bases from V and 2 bases from J; junction bases left unmatched: 5. Germline CDR1 SGHRS, CDR2 YFSETQ. The CDR3 loop is CASSSGGLAGAYNEQFF. The CDR3 DNA follows: TGCGCCAGCAGCTCGGGCGGACTAGCGGGAGCCTACAATGAGCAGTTCTTC.

CDR3 sequence reads: CASSIDQRFSEQFF. In DNA, the CDR3 is TGTGCCAGTAGTATTGACCAGAGGTTCAGTGAGCAGTTCTTC. V is TRBV19 and J is TRBJ2-1; no clear D. There are 14 residues in the CDR3. The germline V gene has CDR1 LNHDA and CDR2 SQIVND (reference sequence). Trimming pared 3 bases from V and 9 bases from J, leaving 15 bases between.